This T cell receptor (beta chain) was captured in a study of cytomegalovirus exposure and HLA in healthy donors. The study's findings and limits: Under in vitro conditions, a few CMV-associated chains were confirmed as specific for CMV antigens.

This clone was recorded once. Its specificity is not known. The PCR used 60 Vbeta and 13 Jbeta primers. Assay: immunoSEQ multiplex PCR; the TCRdb copy retains only in-frame clones and omits some. The sample lists fewer than 250,000 clones, roughly four fifths occurring once. V trimming: 3 bases; J trimming: 4 bases; junction bases outside the gene matches: 6. Germline CDR1 is SGHVS and CDR2 is FQNEAQ. The length of the CDR3 is 15 residues. The specimen was PBMCs. This clonotype was sampled from a woman in her 50s in good health and CMV-seropositive. The V and J genes are TRBV7-8 and TRBJ2-1; 7 positions match TRBD2. The CDR3 DNA is TGTGCCAGCAGCTTTGGGGCGGGGGAGTACAATGAGCAGTTCTTC. Protein sequence: CASSFGAGEYNEQFF. The full variable domain, in which reference TRBV7-8 and TRBJ2-1 provide the parts outside the CDR3, is GAGVSQSPRYKVAKRGQDVALRCDPISGHVSLFWYQQALGQGPEFLTYFQNEAQLDKSGLPSDRFFAERPEGSVSTLKIQRTQQEDSAVYLCASSFGAGEYNEQFFGPGTRLTVL.